This TCR beta chain comes out of a study of cytomegalovirus exposure and HLA in healthy donors. Findings and limits, study-wide: Productive status was seen about 90% or about 30% of the time for most TCR beta V segments in an earlier analysis.

In the PCR, 60 Vbeta and 13 Jbeta primers were used. Authors' processing steps: There were 80 million or so unique TCR beta chains by a later count, and 8.5 million to 14 million of them were shared. Sequenced by immunoSEQ multiplex PCR; TCRdb stores in-frame clones only, minus some. V and J calls and clone size come straight from that table; D and trimming were deduced from the DNA. The sample consists of approximately 77,000 clones, 65% to 80% of them appearing once. This clone showed up just a few times. The target antigen is unknown. V dropped 1 base and J dropped 4; count of bases not matched to a gene: 6. This CDR3 region has 15 residues. CDR1 is SGHDN and CDR2 is FVKESK in the germline V gene.

This rearrangement joins TRBV14 to TRBJ2-7; 8 bases are a match to TRBD2. This sequence was found in a male donor in good health and CMV-seropositive. Sample: PBMCs. CDR3 nucleotide sequence: TGTGCCAGCAGCCAAGTCTTCGGCGGGGGGTACGAGCAGTACTTC. This codes for CASSQVFGGGYEQYF. The full variable domain, rest sourced from reference TRBV14 and TRBJ2-7, is EAGVTQFPSHSVIEKGQTVTLRCDPISGHDNLYWYRRVMGKEIKFLLHFVKESKQDESGMPNNRFLAERTGGTYSTLKVQPAELEDSGVYFCASSQVFGGGYEQYFGPGTRLTVT.